The entry below gives a single T cell receptor beta chain sequence along with its context. It lacks a known antigen. Base qualities were left out, and no much larger clone turns up one base away. The source of the sample is a study of Graves' ophthalmopathy and Graves' hyperthyroidism (dated by TCRdb to 2016 to 2019). Notes on the research overall: Peripheral blood samples were taken at the time of initial diagnosis, before any treatment was given. An independent validation cohort was composed of 18 hyperthyroidism patients and 17 patients who later progressed from hyperthyroidism to ophthalmopathy. In total, 120 to 150 blood samples were TCR-sequenced: some 40 ophthalmopathy, some 72 hyperthyroidism and 17 hyperthyroidism-to-ophthalmopathy patients. In five or six hyperthyroidism patients, T-cell repertoires of thyroid tissue and blood were compared. Following sample collection, hyperthyroidism patients were given methimazole at a starting dose of 30 mg daily, and ophthalmopathy patients were given high-dose intravenous methylprednisolone. The roughly 91 discovery patients were randomly divided into training and test sets at a 7:3 ratio. TCR beta repertoire signatures were used to distinguish Graves' ophthalmopathy from Graves' hyperthyroidism and to predict progression to ophthalmopathy. To explore V-J signatures that distinguish ophthalmopathy from hyperthyroidism, a discovery set of 100 patients was enrolled, made up of under 50 with ophthalmopathy and under 65 with stable hyperthyroidism.

TCR beta CDR3 regions were amplified from RNA transcripts for repertoire sequencing. The first round of RT-PCR was done with HTBI primers and the Qiagen OneStep RT-PCR kit, and was followed by a second round of multiplex PCR, then size selection and purification. Libraries were sequenced on an Illumina HiSeq2000 using paired-end 100 bp reads. The study's own analysis went as follows. SOAPnuke was used for read processing, and reads with adapters, uncalled bases, a mean Phred below 15, or no exact constant-primer or identifier match were discarded. COPE v1.2.5 was used to merge high-quality paired reads. Each unique nucleotide sequence was treated as a clonotype, and MiTCR v1.1 was used to align the clonotypes to the IMGT TRB V, D and J references. The analysis was limited to V-J combinations with a frequency above 0.0001, which together covered 99.2% of repertoires. For each V-J combination, a TCR clonal expansion and chaos score was defined as F50 clonal expansion divided by the chaos observed in the TCRdist matrix. Welch's t-statistics and random forest were used to narrow the features down to roughly twelve V-J combinations, which were then fed into a naive Bayes classifier. The similarity between thyroid and blood repertoires was quantified using the Morisita-Horn index. TCRdb took the public reads, trimmed them with fastp at Q25, ran MiXCR for clone calling and kept in-frame beta chains. Duplicate CDR3 protein sequences are folded into a single record with the most common DNA and genes. TCRdb, rather than the study authors, made the V and J calls. Across this sample there are 200,000 to 250,000 distinct CDR3 sequences, with 20% to 25% seen only once. Together, the top ten hold roughly 44% of the sample.

Paper-wide results and their limitations: In cross-validation, the 13-signature model distinguished ophthalmopathy from stable hyperthyroidism with more than 85% sensitivity and around 81% specificity, while in the test set the corresponding values were roughly 80% and 75%. In validation, the model predicted ophthalmopathy progression with about 70% sensitivity and 72.22% specificity; 12 predicted patients were CT-confirmed with GO in a median of about 7.1 months. Most expanded thyroid clonotypes with frequency above 0.001 were also detected in blood, suggesting blood repertoires may reflect the thyroid immune response. No statistical method was used to set the sample size in advance, and the investigators knew which group each participant was assigned to.

Ophthalmopathy patients were characterized by moderately to severely active disease, a Clinical Activity Score of at least 3, a NOSPECS grade of at least 4, and a disease duration under 3 months. Patients were excluded if they had other autoimmune diseases, uncontrolled infections, pregnancy or lactation. Clinical symptoms, serum thyroxine, TRAb, thyroid ultrasound and orbital computed tomography were used for diagnosis. Ficoll-Paque density gradient centrifugation was used to isolate PBMCs from approximately 10 ml of fresh peripheral blood. Total RNA was extracted using Trizol reagent, and RNA quality was checked on an Agilent 2100 Bioanalyzer. Per the germline V gene, MDHEN is the CDR1 and SYDVKM is the CDR2. V is pared back by 3 bases and J by 0 bases, with 6 bases lying between the germline termini. Counted from cysteine to phenylalanine, this CDR3 has 14 amino acids. Only the CDR3 portion is preserved as DNA: 42 bases, with reading frame beginning at the first base.

Recombination connected TRBV28 to TRBJ2-4; the D gene lacks a confident call. This receptor was identified in a woman between 45 and 60 years old with Graves' ophthalmopathy. Donor details come from another sample of the same person, matched by shared clones. The sequencing input was peripheral blood. This receptor has the CDR3 CASSFTPAKNIQYF. The DNA sequence is as follows: TGTGCCAGCAGTTTTACTCCAGCCAAAAACATTCAGTACTTC.